This TCR beta chain was sequenced in a study of T cell responses to AZD1222 COVID-19 vaccine. At the level of the study: Doses given second, at about 4 or about 12 weeks, were pooled.

Unmatched junction bases numbered 9, after V lost 7 bases and J lost 4 bases. The CDR3 has 14 residues. Germline V CDR1 and CDR2: SEHNR, FQNEAQ (reference sequence). The method was immunoSEQ multiplex PCR; TCRdb's version includes in-frame clones alone and lacks a portion of them. This table has approximately 84,000 clones, roughly 90% appearing once. A word on this clone: Its specificity is unknown.

The study's findings and limits: AZD1222 recipients seropositive at baseline numbered only 6 or 7. White British ancestry dominated among donors, who included more females, and clonal diversity was possibly underestimated.

The receptor was derived from an adult in good health. The specimen comprised peripheral blood, sampled on day 0 of AZD1222 vaccination. The chain recombines TRBV7-9 with TRBJ1-2; 7 bases fit TRBD1. The CDR3 bases are TGTGCCAGCAACGACCAACAGGGGCGCTATGGCTACACCTTC. Residues: CASNDQQGRYGYTF.